This is a list of T cell receptor beta chains from one sample in a study of shared clonotypes between healthy human individuals. Sequencing was performed with immunoSEQ multiplex PCR; in TCRdb, only in-frame clones are kept and a portion is missing. Of approximately 2.5 million clones detected, roughly 93% appear once; the ten largest clones hold more than 0.35%. Sequenced sample: naive CD4+ T cells from PBMCs. These receptor sequences come from a man aged 18 to 29 in good health. Some clones in this sample may be carry-over from other donors' samples. Both conserved end residues are part of each CDR3. The D gene is left open where the match is weak. Clone size is given for some rows only: seen once, a few or many times, or a class if the clone is expanded.

15 | TRBD2 | TRBJ2-1 | TRBV4-2 | - | TGTGCCAGCAGCCCAAAGACTAGCGGAATCAATGAGCAGTTCTTC | CASSPKTSGINEQFF
15 | TRBD2 | TRBJ2-7 | TRBV28 | - | TGTGCCAGCAGTTTAACGACTAGCGGGAGGAACGAGCAGTACTTC | CASSLTTSGRNEQYF
14 | TRBD1 | TRBJ1-1 | TRBV9 | once | TGTGCCAGCAGCGTAGAGACAGGGGGGACTGAAGCTTTCTTT | CASSVETGGTEAFF
15 | - | TRBJ2-5 | TRBV28 | - | TGTGCCAGCACAAGATCAGAGGGATCGGGCAAGACCCAGTACTTC | CASTRSEGSGKTQYF
15 | TRBD1 | TRBJ2-2 | TRBV7-9 | - | TGTGCCAGCAGGGCCATGACAGGGACCACCGGGGAGCTGTTTTTT | CASRAMTGTTGELFF
15 | - | TRBJ2-7 | TRBV6-6 | - | TGTGCCAGCAGTTACTTGGACCCGAGCTCCTACGAGCAGTACTTC | CASSYLDPSSYEQYF
15 | TRBD2 | TRBJ2-7 | TRBV11-2 | - | TGTGCCAGCAGCCGACTAGCGGGAGAGGGTTACGAGCAGTACTTC | CASSRLAGEGYEQYF
15 | - | TRBJ1-1 | TRBV19 | - | TGTGCCAGTAGTCACCCAGACAGGCCGAACACTGAAGCTTTCTTT | CASSHPDRPNTEAFF
14 | - | TRBJ1-2 | TRBV6-1 | - | TGTGCCAGCAGGCCGGGACACCCTAACTATGGCTACACCTTC | CASRPGHPNYGYTF
14 | - | TRBJ1-2 | TRBV6-5 | - | TGTGCCAGCAGTATAGGACAGCGTAACTATGGCTACACCTTC | CASSIGQRNYGYTF
16 | - | TRBJ2-1 | TRBV14 | - | TGTGCCAGCAGCCCCCTAGGGTGGGGATCCTACAATGAGCAGTTCTTC | CASSPLGWGSYNEQFF
17 | TRBD2 | TRBJ2-2 | TRBV10-3 | - | TGTGCCATCAGTACCCTAGCGGGAGGGCCTAGGACCGGGGAGCTGTTTTTT | CAISTLAGGPRTGELFF
14 | - | TRBJ2-7 | TRBV28 | - | TGTGCCAGCAGTTTAAGGGGCGGAAGCTACGAGCAGTACTTC | CASSLRGGSYEQYF
12 | TRBD1 | TRBJ2-7 | TRBV2 | - | TGTGCCAGCAGGGACAGGGGGGACGAGCAGTACTTC | CASRDRGDEQYF
15 | TRBD2 | TRBJ2-1 | TRBV6-5 | - | TGTGCCAGCAGTCACGGACTAGCGGGAGGCAATGAGCAGTTCTTC | CASSHGLAGGNEQFF
16 | - | TRBJ2-3 | TRBV4-3 | - | TGCGCCAGCAGCCAAGAGGGACTGGAGGGGACACATACGCAGTATTTT | CASSQEGLEGTHTQYF
15 | - | TRBJ1-1 | TRBV10-2 | - | TGCGCCAGCAGTGGGGGGACATTGGGGGACACTGAAGCTTTCTTT | CASSGGTLGDTEAFF
15 | - | TRBJ2-3 | TRBV10-3 | - | TGTGCCATCAGTGTAACCGGGACTAGCACAGATACGCAGTATTTT | CAISVTGTSTDTQYF
15 | - | TRBJ2-7 | TRBV18 | - | TGTGCCAGCTCACCCTCGGCAGGTCCTACCTACGAGCAGTACTTC | CASSPSAGPTYEQYF
16 | - | TRBJ1-3 | TRBV6-6 | - | TGTGCCAGCAGTCTCCTCGTCTCTTGGGCTGGAAACACCATATATTTT | CASSLLVSWAGNTIYF
12 | - | TRBJ1-2 | TRBV18 | - | TGTGCCAGCTCACCATTTGAGGGGGGCTACACCTTC | CASSPFEGGYTF
11 | - | TRBJ2-3 | TRBV6-5 | - | TGTGCCAGCAGTTCGGGTTACCAACAGTATTTT | CASSSGYQQYF
14 | TRBD2 | TRBJ2-3 | TRBV6-5 | - | TGTGCCAGCACCTCAAGCGGGAGTGCAGATACGCAGTATTTT | CASTSSGSADTQYF
13 | - | TRBJ2-7 | TRBV5-1 | - | TGCGCCAGCAGCCTGGGGACACACTACGAGCAGTACTTC | CASSLGTHYEQYF
11 | - | TRBJ2-5 | TRBV5-6 | - | TGTGCCAGCAGTTTTGCGGGGACCCAGTACTTC | CASSFAGTQYF